This T cell receptor beta chain is drawn from a study of CD8 T cells in Susac syndrome. Random hexamers were used to reverse transcribe the RNA input (about 0.5 to 1 ug). TCRdb redid the calling of the immunoSEQ multiplex PCR reads with MiXCR, one entry per CDR3 protein. The table shows around 200,000 distinct CDR3 sequences, with around 94% occurring only once. This CDR3 comprises 17 residues. From germline, CDR1 is MGHRA and CDR2 YSYEKL. V was shortened by 1 base and J by 0 bases, with 13 bases between the two germline ends. The V call is TRBV4-1, the J call TRBJ2-4; D is uncertain. The sequence was collected from a human donor with Susac syndrome. The sample consisted of CD4+ T cells from PBMCs. CDR3 sequence: CASSQASAGPAKNIQYF. The CDR3 DNA follows: TGCGCCAGCAGCCAAGCCTCGGCAGGCCCAGCCAAAAACATTCAGTACTTC.